This T cell receptor (beta chain) is from a study of CD8+ T cells in alopecia areata. Across the study: The drug, oral tofacitinib, was given to treated patients at 5 to 10 mg twice daily.

The treatment was: oral pan-JAK inhibitor, 5-10 mg twice daily. Extraction of RNA preceded its reverse transcription into cDNA, which served as the sequencing template. Measured with immunoSEQ multiplex PCR; TCRdb has only the in-frame clones, and not every one. The profile shows 190,000 or so clones, roughly 50% of them singletons. Germline CDR1 and CDR2: LNHNV and YYDKDF (reference sequence). The CDR3 runs 13 residues. Trimming cost V 1 base and J 3 bases, with 5 bases left between them. The TCR sequence derives from a human donor with alopecia areata. The chain has TRBV15 and TRBJ2-3; D not certain. The sequences come from CD4+ T cells sorted from blood, collected at week 24, from a patient treated with tofacitinib. The CDR3 coding sequence is TGTGCCACCAGCAGAGGAACAACAGATACGCAGTATTTT. It yields the protein CATSRGTTDTQYF.